This is a list of T cell receptor beta chains from one sample in a study of neoadjuvant anti-PD-1 for oral cavity cancer. TCRdb's copy holds only in-frame clones and misses some; the assay was immunoSEQ multiplex PCR. The repertoire consists of some 71,000 clones, with about four fifths occurring once and the leading ten covering more than 3%. This material consisted of PBMCs, taken before nivolumab (anti-PD-1) treatment. The source of these receptors is a person between 40 and 79 years old with oral cavity squamous cell carcinoma. Both conserved end residues are part of each CDR3. Fields, in order: V gene, J gene, clone size, CDR3 protein. Clone size is given for some rows only: seen once, a few or many times, or a class if the clone is expanded.

>TRBV6-1|TRBJ2-3|once
CASSPPGPTQYF
>TRBV4-1|TRBJ2-3|few
CASSQEGGRAGDTQYF
>TRBV29-1|TRBJ1-1|-
CSVVARGNTEAFF
>TRBV6-5|TRBJ2-5|-
CASSGVAGGQETQYF
>TRBV5-1|TRBJ2-3|-
CASSPGLAGGLDTQYF
>TRBV7-8|TRBJ2-3|few
CASSLARFQNGRARITQYF
>TRBV4-1|TRBJ2-2|once
CASSQLAVGVFGTGELFF
>TRBV14|TRBJ1-1|-
CASSDVQGARRAFF
>TRBV5-6|TRBJ2-3|-
CASSWGRTDTQYF
>TRBV5-1|TRBJ2-5|-
CASRARPQETQYF
>TRBV5-1|TRBJ2-7|-
CASSLGTVSYEQYF
>TRBV10-3|TRBJ1-2|-
CAISDSSPIRASNYGYTF
>TRBV6-1|TRBJ2-2|-
CASSESGGHGELFF
>TRBV5-1|TRBJ2-3|-
CASSHLGVSGTDTQYF
>TRBV7-3|TRBJ2-6|few
CASSLNEGSGANVLTF
>TRBV5-5|TRBJ1-5|few
CASSIGWIRNQPQHF
>TRBV29-1|TRBJ1-5|-
CSVVTGSSNQPQHF
>TRBV9|TRBJ1-5|-
CASSASDRFGNQPQHF
>TRBV4-2|TRBJ1-2|-
CASSPTGQGNGYTF
>TRBV29-1|TRBJ2-7|-
CSVALDPYEQYF
>TRBV30|TRBJ1-1|-
CAWSKMENTEAFF
>TRBV20-1|TRBJ2-5|-
CSASKETQYF
>TRBV4-2|TRBJ1-2|-
CASSQDRIGRDYGYTF
>TRBV4-1|TRBJ1-1|-
CASSRVGQKNTEAFF
>TRBV2|TRBJ2-2|-
CASSEFDGRATGELFF
>TRBV7-8|TRBJ2-5|-
CASRNEAETQYF
>TRBV19|TRBJ1-5|-
CASQKSNQPQHF
>TRBV30|TRBJ1-2|-
CAWVPAGGGYTF
>TRBV9|TRBJ1-1|-
CASSSSRGGGEAFF
>TRBV10-3|TRBJ1-1|-
CAIKVSYSNTEAFF
>TRBV5-1|TRBJ2-1|-
CASSLTQGREQFF
>TRBV5-4|TRBJ2-1|-
CASSLDVSSYNEQFF
>TRBV10-2|TRBJ1-4|once
CASSWRATNEKLFF
>TRBV5-1|TRBJ2-1|-
CASSLLPRTSGSNEQFF
>TRBV7-8|TRBJ1-5|-
CASSLEAQNNQPQHF
>TRBV5-1|TRBJ1-2|-
CASRGNYGYTF
>TRBV28|TRBJ2-3|-
CASSLSATTDTQYF
>TRBV5-1|TRBJ1-1|once
CASSLTGRARTEAFF
>TRBV30|TRBJ2-7|-
CAWSVLHYEQYF
>TRBV15|TRBJ1-1|-
CATSRDRGQGAFF
>TRBV11-1|TRBJ2-7|-
CASSALGYEQYF
>TRBV9|TRBJ1-5|-
CASSVGTGVQPQHF
>TRBV6-1|TRBJ1-1|few
CASKGQLNTEAFF
>TRBV6-5|TRBJ2-7|-
CASSEPNSYEQYF
>TRBV4-2|TRBJ2-1|-
CASSPRTSSYNEQFF
>TRBV2|TRBJ1-4|-
CASSEIWTGSEKLFF
>TRBV18|TRBJ1-4|few
CASSPPSQGATNEKLFF
>TRBV5-6|TRBJ2-7|few
CASSLSLLAGVDEQYF
>TRBV5-1|TRBJ2-5|once
CASSLGNGAYYF
>TRBV1|TRBJ2-7|-
CTSSLGLAGATYEQYF
>TRBV15|TRBJ2-3|-
CATSSGLFSTDTQYF
>TRBV7-9|TRBJ2-2|-
CASSLGDLRDTGELFF
>TRBV4-1|TRBJ1-2|-
CAGSHPDRGYGYTF
>TRBV7-2|TRBJ1-4|-
CASSLVGFEGEKLFF
>TRBV7-2|TRBJ2-5|-
CASSLEGGQETQYF